The clone carrying this T cell receptor beta chain was seen repeatedly, ten times or more. Its antigen is as yet unknown. This sample stems from a study of T-cell reconstitution after alpha-beta-depleted transplantation in children. Study-level results: About two months after transplant, alpha-beta T cells reportedly came from several hundred expanded graft clones. From newly produced T cells came most of the T-cell counts and diversity one year after transplant.

Germline trimming cut 4 bases from V and 1 base from J; bases unmatched to any gene: 5. From germline, CDR1 is SGHDT and CDR2 YYEEEE. This CDR3 is 15 amino acids long. For TCRbeta, the library was prepared with unique molecular identifiers. TCRdb reprocessed the PCR reads via MiXCR and lists one record per CDR3 protein. The data show 490,000 or so distinct CDR3 sequences, with 10% seen just once and around 2% held by the top ten. This material consisted of PBMCs, taken before TCRalphabeta/CD19-depleted stem cell transplant. V usage is TRBV5-6 and J usage is TRBJ1-1; 9 bases fit TRBD1. The source of this sequence is a child aged 2-15 years with inherited bone marrow failure, due to receive a stem cell transplant. This chain's CDR3 is CASSGSTGGNTEAFF. For the CDR3, the DNA is TGTGCCAGCAGCGGATCGACAGGGGGGAACACTGAAGCTTTCTTT.